Each of the 23 T cell receptor beta chains below was sequenced from the same sample in a study of T-cell memory formation after mild COVID-19. TCRdb fed the 5' RACE reads into MiXCR, producing one record per CDR3 protein. The table records a few hundred thousand distinct CDR3 sequences, approximately 30% of them present only once. Sequenced sample: PBMCs or a T cell subset sorted from them (not recorded which). The source is an adult woman who had mild COVID-19 (a few samples of this study predate the infection). Cell type and time point are not known.

This clonotype has a single count. V gene TRBV12-3 or TRBV12-4 combines with J gene TRBJ2-7; 7 bases align to TRBD1. The CDR3 totals 16 residues. V shed 4 bases, J shed 4 bases, and the junction held 13 bases outside the gene matches. CDR3 residues: CASSSNRDRYLYEQYF. The CDR3 DNA reads as TGTGCCAGCAGTTCTAACCGGGACAGATATTTATACGAGCAGTACTTC.

A few counts support this clonotype. V usage is TRBV20-1 and J usage is TRBJ1-1; TRBD1 might be the D (5 bases). CDR3 length: 15 residues. Trimming took 6 bases from V and 1 from J, leaving 18 bases between them. Germline V CDR1 and CDR2: DFQATT, SNEGSKA (reference sequence). CDR3 DNA sequence: TGCAGTGCGGAACTGGGACGTATTACGAACACTGAAGCTTTCTTT. Its translation is CSAELGRITNTEAFF.

This clonotype was observed a handful of times. The chain combines TRBV7-9 with TRBJ2-3; TRBD2 agrees at 12 bases. V dropped 5 bases and J dropped 0; count of bases not matched to a gene: 12. The germline V gene has CDR1 SEHNR and CDR2 FQNEAQ (reference sequence). The CDR3 is made up of 19 amino acids. CDR3 nucleotides: TGTGCCAGCAGCCTCTCCCTGGCTAGCGGGGGGGTTAGCACAGATACGCAGTATTTT. This codes for CASSLSLASGGVSTDTQYF.

This clonotype was seen only a few times. V is TRBV3-1 and J is TRBJ2-1; tentatively, D is TRBD2 (5 bases). V lost 4 bases and J lost 4, with 17 bases in between. The germline gives CDR1 LGHDT, CDR2 YNNKEL (reference sequence). The CDR3 is made up of 16 amino acids. CDR3: CASSPTQRLSYNEQFF. For the CDR3, the DNA is TGTGCCAGCAGCCCGACTCAGCGGTTATCGTACAATGAGCAGTTCTTC.

The chain is built from TRBV30 and TRBJ1-5, with TRBD1 as a possible D gene (6 bases). Germline CDR1 and CDR2: GTSNPN and SVGIG (reference sequence). With 5 bases removed from V and 3 bases from J, the gap between germline ends came to 11 bases. The CDR3 is 13 residues long. DNA of the CDR3: TGTGCCTGGGCAGGACAGACCAATCAGCCCCAGCATTTT. Amino acids: CAWAGQTNQPQHF.

This clonotype was observed a few times. The rearrangement uses TRBV7-2 and TRBJ2-7; D call uncertain. The V end lost 5 bases, the J end lost 3 bases, and 20 bases lay between the germline ends. Per germline, CDR1 SGHTA and CDR2 FQGNSA. The CDR3 totals 16 residues. The CDR3 DNA reads as TGTGCCAGCAGCCAAACCCCCCTTGTACGGAGCTACGAGCAGTACTTC. Residues: CASSQTPLVRSYEQYF.

The chain combines TRBV29-1 with TRBJ2-1, with 8 bases aligning to TRBD1. V shed 6 bases, J shed 8 bases, and the junction held 9 bases outside the gene matches. The CDR3 extends over 13 amino acids. The germline CDR1 and CDR2 sequences are SQVTM and ANQGSEA. DNA of the CDR3: TGCAGCGTGACGACTCAGGGGGCTTATGAGCAGTTCTTC. Its translation: CSVTTQGAYEQFF.

This clonotype was recorded a few times. The chain carries TRBV20-1 and TRBJ1-1, with D maybe TRBD1 (6 bases). V was cut by 3 bases and J by 1 base, with 9 bases left in between. Germline CDR1 and CDR2: DFQATT and SNEGSKA (reference sequence). The CDR3 has 13 residues. This CDR3 is CSARQGKNTEAFF. In nucleotides, the CDR3 is TGCAGTGCTAGGCAGGGGAAGAACACTGAAGCTTTCTTT.

This clonotype was counted only a few times. The chain links TRBV12-3 or TRBV12-4 to TRBJ2-1; 11 nucleotides line up with TRBD2. After removal of 5 bases from V and 4 bases from J, the junction contained 10 bases not matched to a gene. This CDR3 region has 17 residues. CDR3 nucleotides: TGTGCCAGCAGTCCTCGGGGGGGACTAGCGGATTACAATGAGCAGTTCTTC. Encoded protein: CASSPRGGLADYNEQFF.

This clonotype was found a few times. This chain connects TRBV7-9 to TRBJ1-1; unclear D gene. Germline-derived CDR1 and CDR2 are SEHNR and FQNEAQ (reference sequence). The CDR3 length is 12 residues. Trimming pared 3 bases from V and 5 bases from J, leaving 7 bases between. CDR3 sequence: CASSFQRTEAFF. DNA of the CDR3: TGTGCCAGCAGCTTTCAACGGACTGAAGCTTTCTTT.

This clonotype has only a few counts. The rearrangement links TRBV4-1 to TRBJ2-7; D is possibly TRBD1 (5 bases). Germline CDR1 reads MGHRA; CDR2 reads YSYEKL. V shed 5 bases and J shed 1 base, with 18 bases lying between them. CDR3 size: 16 residues. CDR3 protein: CASSKGETDLSYEQYF. In DNA, the CDR3 is TGCGCCAGCAGCAAAGGGGAAACGGACCTATCCTACGAGCAGTACTTC.

CDR3 protein: CSASEGLNTEAFF. The CDR3 DNA reads as TGCAGTGCTAGTGAGGGTCTGAACACTGAAGCTTTCTTT. The V and J genes are TRBV20-1 and TRBJ1-1; D remains ambiguous. Germline CDR1 and CDR2: DFQATT and SNEGSKA (reference sequence). Deletions cut 3 bases from V and 0 bases from J, with 8 bases between. The CDR3 consists of 13 residues.

This clonotype came up a few times. The J gene is TRBJ2-5, the V gene TRBV4-1; 11 positions agree with TRBD2. The V gene end was trimmed by 1 base and the J gene end by 3 bases; junction bases not matched to a gene: 1. Looked up from germline, CDR1 is MGHRA and CDR2 is YSYEKL. CDR3 length equals 15 residues. The CDR3 DNA reads TGCGCCAGCAGCCAAGTACTAGCGGGGGAAGAGACCCAGTACTTC. Its protein is CASSQVLAGEETQYF.

V is TRBV30 and J is TRBJ1-1; 11 nucleotides line up with TRBD1. Per the germline V gene, CDR1 is GTSNPN and CDR2 is SVGIG (reference sequence). V trimming: 0 bases; J trimming: 0 bases; junction bases outside the gene matches: 9. The CDR3 length is 18 residues. The CDR3 nucleotides are TGTGCCTGGAGTGTTAGGCCGGGACAGGGGGGCCTGAACACTGAAGCTTTCTTT. It translates to CAWSVRPGQGGLNTEAFF.

The genes are TRBV20-1 and TRBJ2-3, with no clear D. CDR1 and CDR2 from the germline V gene are DFQATT and SNEGSKA (reference sequence). The CDR3 is 11 amino acids. The V gene lost 5 bases and the J gene lost 5 bases, with 8 bases spanning the gap. CDR3 nucleotides: TGCAGTGCTGGACCGAAAGATACGCAGTATTTT. Protein: CSAGPKDTQYF.

Here the CDR3 reads CASSLEFTGLTEQYF. CDR3 sequence (DNA): TGTGCCAGCAGCTTAGAATTCACAGGGTTAACCGAGCAGTACTTC. This chain uses TRBV13 with TRBJ2-7; perhaps TRBD1 as D (6 bases). Per germline, CDR1 PRHDT and CDR2 FYEKMQ (reference sequence). The CDR3 runs 15 residues. Trimming left V 1 base short and J 6 bases short, with 16 bases between.

The gene calls are TRBV27 and TRBJ1-1; D unresolved. The CDR3 is made up of 13 amino acids. Trimming cost V 0 bases and J 5 bases, with 7 bases left between them. Germline V gene sequence: CDR1 MNHEY, CDR2 SMNVEV (reference sequence). CDR3 loop: CASSLSLLTEAFF. The CDR3 DNA reads as TGTGCCAGCAGTTTATCCCTACTAACTGAAGCTTTCTTT.

This clonotype was seen repeatedly, ten times or more. The chain couples TRBV5-5 to TRBJ1-1, with D possibly TRBD1 on 5 matching bases. Germline CDR1 SGHKS, CDR2 YYEKEE (reference sequence). The CDR3 is 16 amino acids. V was pared by 4 bases and J by 3 bases, with 19 bases between. The CDR3 loop is CASSRPGRELDTEAFF. For the CDR3, the DNA is TGTGCCAGCAGCCGGCCCGGCAGGGAGTTGGACACTGAAGCTTTCTTT.

This chain uses TRBV5-1 with TRBJ2-1; D unclear. Germline CDR1 SGHRS, CDR2 YFSETQ. This CDR3 has 16 residues. V lost 0 bases, J lost 6 bases, and 16 bases lay in between. Written as DNA, the CDR3 is TGCGCCAGCAGCTTGGGGCTAGATAGGCATGGCAATGAGCAGTTCTTC. It encodes CASSLGLDRHGNEQFF.

This clonotype has only a few counts. This chain connects TRBV7-9 to TRBJ1-2; D not certain. The germline V gene has CDR1 SEHNR and CDR2 FQNEAQ (reference sequence). CDR3 size: 12 residues. V gave up 7 bases and J gave up 4 bases, with 10 bases separating them. The DNA of the CDR3 is TGTGCCAGCACCCCATCAGGCTATGGCTACACCTTC. It is translated as CASTPSGYGYTF.

The chain employs TRBV5-1 and TRBJ2-4, with a possible D match to TRBD1 (7 bases). This CDR3 comprises 16 residues. Germline V CDR1 and CDR2: SGHRS, YFSETQ. V was trimmed by 4 bases and J by 0 bases, leaving 14 bases between them. The CDR3 loop reads CASSGGTAEAKNIQYF. CDR3 coding DNA: TGCGCCAGCAGCGGGGGGACAGCCGAAGCCAAAAACATTCAGTACTTC.

This clonotype has more than one count but fewer than ten. The chain joins TRBV7-9 to TRBJ2-1; 9 nucleotides align to TRBD2. V dropped 5 bases and J dropped 4; count of bases not matched to a gene: 3. This CDR3 contains 14 residues. The germline gives CDR1 SEHNR, CDR2 FQNEAQ (reference sequence). This CDR3 is CASSNSGSYNEQFF. CDR3 bases: TGTGCCAGCAGCAATAGCGGGAGTTACAATGAGCAGTTCTTC.

The chain couples TRBV5-1 to TRBJ1-3; D gene uncertain. Germline CDR1 is SGHRS and CDR2 is YFSETQ. The CDR3 covers 17 residues. Deletions cut 0 bases from V and 0 bases from J, with 13 bases between. The CDR3 loop is CASSLDVLMSSGNTIYF. Here the CDR3 DNA reads TGCGCCAGCAGCTTGGATGTCCTCATGAGCTCTGGAAACACCATATATTTT.